This entry is about one T cell receptor beta chain. Its matching antigen is unknown. The source of the sample is a study of shared clonotypes between healthy human individuals. Study outcomes and limitations: The naive CD4 repertoires of several donors were compared, and approximately 5% of clonotypes were shared.

All of the donors resided in Nashville, Tennessee, and each was a Caucasian adult. Division of CD4+ cells produced a CD45RA+ naive subset and a CD45RA-negative memory subset. The CDR3 has 15 residues. Germline lookup yields CDR1 KGHSY and CDR2 FQNENV. The germline V and J ends were trimmed by 1 base and 5 bases, with 11 bases remaining between them. Produced via immunoSEQ multiplex PCR; TCRdb's table is partial and in-frame only. Here the sample spans about 980,000 clones, 70% to 85% being singletons. The chain employs TRBV16 and TRBJ1-4; no clear D gene. This receptor was taken from a man in his late teens or twenties in good health. The specimen sequenced was memory CD4+ T cells sorted from blood. Specified subset: CD45RA-negative fraction. The chain's CDR3 is CASSQYLNGNEKLFF. DNA of the CDR3: TGTGCCAGCAGCCAATACTTAAATGGCAATGAAAAACTGTTTTTT.